The TCR beta chain described here comes from a study of a mutant IDH1 vaccine in newly diagnosed glioma. For the study at large: Vaccinations were initiated 4-6 weeks following radiotherapy alone, or were given together with temozolomide cycles.

The V gene lost 6 bases and the J gene lost 3 bases, with 9 bases spanning the gap. CDR1 MDHEN and CDR2 SYDVKM come from the germline V gene. The CDR3 consists of 13 residues. Details on this clone: Its antigen is unidentified.

The method was immunoSEQ multiplex PCR; TCRdb's version includes in-frame clones alone and lacks a portion of them. The sample yields tens of thousands of clones, roughly four fifths seen once. As for time point: week 35, safety follow-up. With topical imiquimod, each dose of the vaccine consisted of 300 ug of mutant IDH1 20-mer peptide. The patients received vaccinations eight times, in weeks 1, 3, 5, 7, 11, 15, 19 and 23. The chain links TRBV28 to TRBJ1-5; D unresolved. The sequence was obtained from a man aged 45-65 years with glioma. Sequenced material: PBMCs, taken from a glioma patient whose treatment included an IDH1 peptide vaccine. The CDR3 nucleotides are TGTGCCAGCAGCCCGGCCTACAATCAGCCCCAGCATTTT. It specifies CASSPAYNQPQHF.